These T cell receptor beta chains were read from a single sample in a study of T cell changes during pregnancy in multiple sclerosis. Data came from immunoSEQ multiplex PCR; TCRdb stores just in-frame clones and leaves some out. The sample lists 85,000 to 100,000 clones, around 94% occurring once. The source was peripheral blood, collected in the first trimester of pregnancy. The receptors shown here come from a female donor with multiple sclerosis, enrolled in a pregnancy study. Both conserved end residues are part of each CDR3. The D gene is left open where the match is weak. Rows give clone size only sometimes, using once, few, many, or a class for an expanded clone.

CDR3,DNA,V,size,J,D
CASSYGQGGGYTF,TGTGCCAGCTCCTACGGACAGGGGGGCGGCTACACCTTC,TRBV18,-,TRBJ1-2,TRBD1
CAWSGGTGILNTEAFF,TGTGCCTGGAGTGGGGGGACAGGGATATTGAACACTGAAGCTTTCTTT,TRBV30,-,TRBJ1-1,TRBD1
CATSRDLGTGHYGYTF,TGTGCCACCAGCAGAGATCTTGGGACAGGGCATTATGGCTACACCTTC,TRBV15,-,TRBJ1-2,TRBD1
CASSRGQPNTGELFF,TGTGCCAGCAGTAGGGGACAACCGAACACCGGGGAGCTGTTTTTT,TRBV27,-,TRBJ2-2,-
CASSEGGQETQYF,TGTGCCAGCAGTGAGGGAGGGCAGGAGACCCAGTACTTC,TRBV25-1,-,TRBJ2-5,TRBD2
CASSWPGSGYGYTF,TGTGCCAGCAGTTGGCCGGGGTCTGGGTACGGCTACACCTTC,TRBV28,-,TRBJ1-2,-
CSVVGGEQFF,TGCAGCGTTGTCGGCGGTGAGCAGTTCTTC,TRBV29-1,-,TRBJ2-1,-
CASSFDVGAVNEQFF,TGTGCCAGCAGCTTCGACGTGGGAGCTGTGAATGAGCAGTTCTTC,TRBV5-6,-,TRBJ2-1,-
CASSRSGNDNYEQYF,TGTGCCAGCAGTCGGAGCGGGAACGATAACTACGAGCAGTACTTC,TRBV28,-,TRBJ2-7,TRBD2
CASSSNGLVETQYF,TGTGCCAGCAGCTCCAACGGACTAGTTGAGACCCAGTACTTC,TRBV7-2,-,TRBJ2-5,TRBD2
CASSRWRELDNEQFF,TGTGCCAGCAGTAGGTGGCGGGAGTTGGATAATGAGCAGTTCTTC,TRBV2,few,TRBJ2-1,TRBD2
CASSPLSITDTQYF,TGTGCCAGCTCACCACTGAGTATCACAGATACGCAGTATTTT,TRBV18,once,TRBJ2-3,-
CASSPPGSTVGYEQYF,TGTGCCAGCTCACCACCGGGCTCGACAGTGGGCTACGAGCAGTACTTC,TRBV18,-,TRBJ2-7,-
CASSSDRTIYGYTF,TGCGCCAGCAGCTCGGACAGAACAATCTATGGCTACACCTTC,TRBV5-1,once,TRBJ1-2,-
CASSDWNSGRGEQYF,TGTGCCAGCAGTGATTGGAATAGCGGGAGAGGCGAGCAGTACTTC,TRBV25-1,-,TRBJ2-7,TRBD2
CASSSRSSSYNEQFF,TGTGCCAGTAGTTCCCGGTCAAGCTCCTACAATGAGCAGTTCTTC,TRBV19,-,TRBJ2-1,-
CASSTSNTGELFF,TGTGCCAGTAGTACATCGAACACCGGGGAGCTGTTTTTT,TRBV19,-,TRBJ2-2,-
CASSLFGQALLYGYTF,TGTGCCAGCAGTTTATTTGGACAGGCACTCCTCTATGGCTACACCTTC,TRBV28,-,TRBJ1-2,TRBD1
CASSSYSGYTF,TGTGCCAGCAGTTCCTACAGTGGCTACACCTTC,TRBV28,-,TRBJ1-2,-
CASSEIGQSRWANVLTF,TGTGCCAGCAGTGAAATAGGACAGTCAAGGTGGGCCAACGTCCTGACTTTC,TRBV6-1,-,TRBJ2-6,-
CASGVGNTEAFF,TGTGCCAGCGGAGTAGGGAACACTGAAGCTTTCTTT,TRBV28,-,TRBJ1-1,-
CASSQAGVGADTQYF,TGCGCCAGCAGCCAAGCGGGAGTTGGCGCAGATACGCAGTATTTT,TRBV4-1,-,TRBJ2-3,-
CAITSGISYEQYF,TGTGCCATAACTAGCGGCATCTCCTACGAGCAGTACTTC,TRBV10-3,-,TRBJ2-7,TRBD2
CASSLARVSGNNEQFF,TGTGCCAGCAGCTTGGCCCGGGTTAGCGGCAACAATGAGCAGTTCTTC,TRBV5-4,-,TRBJ2-1,-
CASSSGLAGGEQFF,TGTGCCAGCAGCTCGGGACTAGCGGGAGGGGAGCAGTTCTTC,TRBV11-3,-,TRBJ2-1,TRBD2
CASSGGLVRETQYF,TGTGCCAGCAGTGGGGGGCTGGTCCGGGAGACCCAGTACTTC,TRBV6-1,-,TRBJ2-5,-
CASSFSGTGMHEQYF,TGTGCCAGCAGTTTCTCCGGGACAGGGATGCACGAGCAGTACTTC,TRBV28,-,TRBJ2-7,TRBD1
CSVEPRDRGAATIYF,TGCAGCGTTGAACCAAGGGACAGGGGAGCGGCCACCATATATTTT,TRBV29-1,once,TRBJ1-3,TRBD1